The clone carrying this T cell receptor (beta chain) was detected once. In the authors' workflow: The assay estimated nucleated cells by amplifying reference gene primers. Repertoires were generated with immunoSEQ multiplex PCR, while TCRdb's copy carries only in-frame clones and drops some. That table is the source of V, J and clone size, and D and trimming were worked out from the DNA. There are over 200,000 clones in the sample; 88% occur only once, and under 2.5% lies in the top ten. V lost 6 bases to trimming and J lost 0 bases; unmatched junction nucleotides: 6. The CDR3 length is 16 residues. The germline V gene has CDR1 ENHRY and CDR2 SYGVKD. The sample originates from a study of blood T cell repertoires in COVID-19. Across the study: Sites across the United States, Italy and Spain contributed samples from acute and convalescent COVID-19.

Recruits, aged about 18 to 100 years, lived in about two dozen US areas. The TCR comes from a woman aged 40 to 50 with acute COVID-19. What was sequenced was PBMCs or T cells enriched from blood (not recorded which). This rearrangement joins TRBV10-3 to TRBJ2-1, with 9 bases matching TRBD1. CDR3 sequence reads: CAISAQGARSYNEQFF. Written as DNA, the CDR3 is TGTGCCATCAGCGCACAGGGGGCGCGCTCCTACAATGAGCAGTTCTTC.